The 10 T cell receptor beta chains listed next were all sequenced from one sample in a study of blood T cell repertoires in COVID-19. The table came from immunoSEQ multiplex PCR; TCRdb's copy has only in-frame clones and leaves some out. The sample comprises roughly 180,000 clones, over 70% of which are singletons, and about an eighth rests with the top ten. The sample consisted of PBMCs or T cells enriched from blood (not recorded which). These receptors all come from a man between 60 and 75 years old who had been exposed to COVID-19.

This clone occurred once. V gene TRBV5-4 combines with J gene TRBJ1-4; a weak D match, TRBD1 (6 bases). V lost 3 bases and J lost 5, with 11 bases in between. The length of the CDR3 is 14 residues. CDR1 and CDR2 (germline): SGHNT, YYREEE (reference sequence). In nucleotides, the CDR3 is TGTGCCAGCAGCTCTTGGACAGCAAATGAAAAACTGTTTTTT. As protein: CASSSWTANEKLFF.

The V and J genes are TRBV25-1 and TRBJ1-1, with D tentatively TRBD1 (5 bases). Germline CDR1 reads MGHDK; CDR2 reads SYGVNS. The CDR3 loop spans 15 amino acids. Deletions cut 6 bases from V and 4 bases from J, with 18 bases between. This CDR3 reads CASRALGGGGTEAFF. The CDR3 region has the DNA TGTGCCAGCAGGGCCCTGGGCGGGGGAGGCACTGAAGCTTTCTTT. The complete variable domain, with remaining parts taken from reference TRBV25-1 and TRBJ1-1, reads EADIYQTPRYLVIGTGKKITLECSQTMGHDKMYWYQQDPGMELHLIHYSYGVNSTEKGDLSSESTVSRIRTEHFPLTLESARPSHTSQYLCASRALGGGGTEAFFGQGTRLTVV.

This CDR3 reads CASSPTGRANTGELFF. The CDR3 DNA reads TGTGCCAGCTCACCAACAGGGCGCGCGAACACCGGGGAGCTGTTTTTT. The chain joins TRBV18 to TRBJ2-2, with D perhaps matching TRBD1 (6 bases). The V end was cut by 2 bases, the J end by 0 bases, with 10 bases between. The CDR3 loop spans 16 amino acids. CDR1 and CDR2 from the germline V gene are KGHSH and LQKENI.

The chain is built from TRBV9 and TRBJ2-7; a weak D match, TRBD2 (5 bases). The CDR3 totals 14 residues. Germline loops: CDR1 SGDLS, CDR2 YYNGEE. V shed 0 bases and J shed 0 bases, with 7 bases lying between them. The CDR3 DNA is TGTGCCAGCAGCGTAGCAGCGGTCTCCTACGAGCAGTACTTC. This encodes CASSVAAVSYEQYF.

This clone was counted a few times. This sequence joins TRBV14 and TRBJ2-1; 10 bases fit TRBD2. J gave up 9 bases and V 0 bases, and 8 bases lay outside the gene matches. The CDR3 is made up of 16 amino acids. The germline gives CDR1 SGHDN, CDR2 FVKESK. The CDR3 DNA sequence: TGTGCCAGCAGCCAAGATCTGCCTAGCGGGAGATCTGAGCAGTTCTTC. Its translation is CASSQDLPSGRSEQFF. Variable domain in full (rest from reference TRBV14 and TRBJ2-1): EAGVTQFPSHSVIEKGQTVTLRCDPISGHDNLYWYRRVMGKEIKFLLHFVKESKQDESGMPNNRFLAERTGGTYSTLKVQPAELEDSGVYFCASSQDLPSGRSEQFFGPGTRLTVL.

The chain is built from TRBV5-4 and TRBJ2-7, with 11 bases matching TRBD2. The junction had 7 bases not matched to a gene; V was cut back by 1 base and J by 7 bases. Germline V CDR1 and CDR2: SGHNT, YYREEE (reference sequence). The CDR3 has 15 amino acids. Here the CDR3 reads CASSLLAGGVWEQYF. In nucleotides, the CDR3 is TGTGCCAGCAGCTTGTTAGCGGGGGGGGTATGGGAGCAGTACTTC.

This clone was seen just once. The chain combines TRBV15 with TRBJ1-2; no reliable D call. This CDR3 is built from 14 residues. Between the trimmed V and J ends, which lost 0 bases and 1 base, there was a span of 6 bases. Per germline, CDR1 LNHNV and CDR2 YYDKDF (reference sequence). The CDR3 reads CATSRDRVNYGYTF. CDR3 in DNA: TGTGCCACCAGCAGAGACCGCGTTAACTATGGCTACACCTTC.

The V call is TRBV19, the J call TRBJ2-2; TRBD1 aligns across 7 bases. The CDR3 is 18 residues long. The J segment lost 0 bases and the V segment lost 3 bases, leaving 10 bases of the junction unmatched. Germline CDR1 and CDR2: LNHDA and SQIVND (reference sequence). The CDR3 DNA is TGTGCCAGTAGTATTCTGAAAGCAGGGGGAGCGAACACCGGGGAGCTGTTTTTT. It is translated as CASSILKAGGANTGELFF.

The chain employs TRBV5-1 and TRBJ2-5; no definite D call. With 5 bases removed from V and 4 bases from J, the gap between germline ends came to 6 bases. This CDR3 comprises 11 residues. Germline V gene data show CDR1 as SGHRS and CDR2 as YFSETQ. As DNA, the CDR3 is TGCGCCAGCAGGGCTCTAGAGACCCAGTACTTC. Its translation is CASRALETQYF.

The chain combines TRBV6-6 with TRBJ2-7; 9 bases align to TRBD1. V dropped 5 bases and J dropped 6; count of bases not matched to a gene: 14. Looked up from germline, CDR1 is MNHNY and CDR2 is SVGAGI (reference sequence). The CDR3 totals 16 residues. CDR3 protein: CASSPDPWDRAGEQYF. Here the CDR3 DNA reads TGTGCCAGCAGTCCCGACCCCTGGGACAGGGCTGGCGAGCAGTACTTC.